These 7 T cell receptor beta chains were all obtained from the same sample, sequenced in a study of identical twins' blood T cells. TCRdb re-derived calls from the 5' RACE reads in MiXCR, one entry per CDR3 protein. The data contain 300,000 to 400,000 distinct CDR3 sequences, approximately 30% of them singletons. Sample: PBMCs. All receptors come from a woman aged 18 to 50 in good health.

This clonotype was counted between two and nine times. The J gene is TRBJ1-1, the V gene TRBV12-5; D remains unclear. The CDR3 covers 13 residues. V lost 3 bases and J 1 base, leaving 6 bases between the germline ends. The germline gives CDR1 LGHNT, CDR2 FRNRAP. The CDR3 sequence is CASGFRGNTEAFF. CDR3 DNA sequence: TGTGCTAGTGGTTTCCGGGGGAACACTGAAGCTTTCTTT.

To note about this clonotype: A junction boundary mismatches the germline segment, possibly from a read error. The CDR3 nucleotides read TGCAGTACTAGGACAGGGGGCGACACCCGGGAGCTGTTTTTT. This gives the protein CSTRTGGDTRELFF. The chain couples TRBV20-1 to TRBJ2-2; 11 nucleotides align to TRBD1. Germline V lookup: CDR1 DFQATT, CDR2 SNEGSKA (reference sequence). This CDR3 region has 14 residues.

The CDR3 sequence is CASSVKVRTSDYNEQFF. The CDR3 bases are TGTGCCAGCAGCGTAAAGGTTAGGACATCAGACTACAATGAGCAGTTCTTC. The genes are TRBV9 and TRBJ2-1; D is perhaps TRBD1 (5 bases). The V and J ends lost 1 base and 3 bases respectively, with 17 bases between them. The CDR3 extends over 17 amino acids. Germline loops: CDR1 SGDLS, CDR2 YYNGEE.

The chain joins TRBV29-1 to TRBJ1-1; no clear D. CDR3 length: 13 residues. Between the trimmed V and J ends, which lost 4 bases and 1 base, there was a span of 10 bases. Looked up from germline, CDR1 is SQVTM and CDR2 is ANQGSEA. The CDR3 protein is CSVAFIGNTEAFF. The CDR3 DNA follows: TGCAGCGTTGCGTTCATCGGGAACACTGAAGCTTTCTTT. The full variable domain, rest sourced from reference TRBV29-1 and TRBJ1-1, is SAVISQKPSRDICQRGTSLTIQCQVDSQVTMMFWYRQQPGQSLTLIATANQGSEATYESGFVIDKFPISRPNLTFSTLTVSNMSPEDSSIYLCSVAFIGNTEAFFGQGTRLTVV.

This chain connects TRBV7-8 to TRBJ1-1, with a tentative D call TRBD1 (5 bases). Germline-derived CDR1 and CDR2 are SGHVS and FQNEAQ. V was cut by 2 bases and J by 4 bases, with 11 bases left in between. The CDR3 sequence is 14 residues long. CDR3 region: CASSLYGGSTEAFF. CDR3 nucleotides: TGTGCCAGCAGCTTATATGGGGGTTCCACTGAAGCTTTCTTT.

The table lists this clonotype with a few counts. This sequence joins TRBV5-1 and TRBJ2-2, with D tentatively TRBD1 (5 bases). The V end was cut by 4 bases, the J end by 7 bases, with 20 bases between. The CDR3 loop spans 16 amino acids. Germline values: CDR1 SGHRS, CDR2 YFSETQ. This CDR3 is CASSLVGFQGIGELFF. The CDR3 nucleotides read TGCGCCAGCAGCCTGGTTGGATTTCAGGGTATCGGGGAGCTGTTTTTT. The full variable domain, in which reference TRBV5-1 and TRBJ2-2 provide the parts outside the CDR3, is KAGVTQTPRYLIKTRGQQVTLSCSPISGHRSVSWYQQTPGQGLQFLFEYFSETQRNKGNFPGRFSGRQFSNSRSEMNVSTLELGDSALYLCASSLVGFQGIGELFFGEGSRLTVL.

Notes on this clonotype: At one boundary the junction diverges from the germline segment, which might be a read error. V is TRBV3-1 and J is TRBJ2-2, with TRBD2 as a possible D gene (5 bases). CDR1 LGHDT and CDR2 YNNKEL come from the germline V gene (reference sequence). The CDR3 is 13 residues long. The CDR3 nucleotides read TGTGCCAGCAGCGTTCAGAACACCGGGGAGCCGTTTTTT. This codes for CASSVQNTGEPFF.